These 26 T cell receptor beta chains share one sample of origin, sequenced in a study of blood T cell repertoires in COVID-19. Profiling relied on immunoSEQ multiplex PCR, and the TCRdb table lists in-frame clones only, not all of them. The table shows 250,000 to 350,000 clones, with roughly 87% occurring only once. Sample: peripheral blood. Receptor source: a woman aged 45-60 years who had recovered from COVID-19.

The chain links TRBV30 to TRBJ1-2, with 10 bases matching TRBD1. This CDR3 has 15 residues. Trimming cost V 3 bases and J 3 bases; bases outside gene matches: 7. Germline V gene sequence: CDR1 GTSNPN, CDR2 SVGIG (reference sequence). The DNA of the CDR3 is TGTGCCTGGAGGGCAGGACAGGGGGAATACTATGGCTACACCTTC. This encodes CAWRAGQGEYYGYTF. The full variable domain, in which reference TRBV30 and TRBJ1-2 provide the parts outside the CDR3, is SQTIHQWPATLVQPVGSPLSLECTVEGTSNPNLYWYRQAAGRGLQLLFYSVGIGQISSEVPQNLSASRPQDRQFILSSKKLLLSDSGFYLCAWRAGQGEYYGYTFGSGTRLTVV.

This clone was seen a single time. The CDR3 bases are TGTGCCACCAGTGGCAGGGGACTAGCGGGGCGCTCTGGGGCCAACGTCCTGACTTTC. This sequence encodes CATSGRGLAGRSGANVLTF. The chain combines TRBV24-1 with TRBJ2-6; the match to TRBD2 covers 13 bases. Germline values: CDR1 KGHDR, CDR2 SFDVKD. The CDR3 loop spans 19 amino acids. The V segment lost 5 bases and the J segment 0 bases; nucleotides outside the gene matches: 6.

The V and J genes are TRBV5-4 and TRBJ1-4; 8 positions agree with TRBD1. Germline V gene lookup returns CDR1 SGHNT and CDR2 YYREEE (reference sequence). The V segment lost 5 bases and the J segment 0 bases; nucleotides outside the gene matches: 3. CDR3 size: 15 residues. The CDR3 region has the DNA TGTGCCAGCAGTGCACAGGGGGCAACTAATGAAAAACTGTTTTTT. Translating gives CASSAQGATNEKLFF.

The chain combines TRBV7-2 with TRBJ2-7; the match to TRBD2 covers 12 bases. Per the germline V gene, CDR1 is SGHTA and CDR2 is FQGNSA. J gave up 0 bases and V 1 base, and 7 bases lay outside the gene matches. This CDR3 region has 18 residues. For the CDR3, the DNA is TGTGCCAGCAGCTTAGAGTTGACTAGCGGGGGAAGCTCCTACGAGCAGTACTTC. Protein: CASSLELTSGGSSYEQYF.

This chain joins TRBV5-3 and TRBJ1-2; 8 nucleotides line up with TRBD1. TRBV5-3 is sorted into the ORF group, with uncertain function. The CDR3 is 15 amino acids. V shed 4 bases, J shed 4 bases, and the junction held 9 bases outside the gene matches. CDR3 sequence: CARSLMSTGAYGYTF. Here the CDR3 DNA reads TGTGCCAGAAGCCTAATGTCGACAGGGGCCTATGGCTACACCTTC.

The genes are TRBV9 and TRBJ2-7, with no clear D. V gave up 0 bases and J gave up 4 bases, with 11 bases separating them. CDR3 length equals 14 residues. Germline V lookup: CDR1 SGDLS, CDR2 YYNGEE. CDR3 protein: CASSVDERPYEQYF. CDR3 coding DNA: TGTGCCAGCAGCGTAGACGAGCGTCCTTACGAGCAGTACTTC.

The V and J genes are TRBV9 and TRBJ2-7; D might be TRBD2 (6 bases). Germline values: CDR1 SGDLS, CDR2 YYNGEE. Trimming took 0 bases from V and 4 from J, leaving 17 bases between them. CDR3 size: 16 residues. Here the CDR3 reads CASSVEAGGILYEQYF. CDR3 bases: TGTGCCAGCAGCGTAGAAGCGGGCGGGATCTTGTACGAGCAGTACTTC.

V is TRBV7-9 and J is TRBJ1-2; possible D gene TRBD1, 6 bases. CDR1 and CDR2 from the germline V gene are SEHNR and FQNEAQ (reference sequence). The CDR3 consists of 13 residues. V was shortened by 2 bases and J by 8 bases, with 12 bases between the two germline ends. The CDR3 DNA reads TGTGCCAGCAGCTTAAATACAGGGTCCGGCTACACCTTC. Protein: CASSLNTGSGYTF. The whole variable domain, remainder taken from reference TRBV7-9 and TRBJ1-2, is DTGVSQNPRHKITKRGQNVTFRCDPISEHNRLYWYRQTLGQGPEFLTYFQNEAQLEKSRLLSDRFSAERPKGSFSTLEIQRTEQGDSAMYLCASSLNTGSGYTFGSGTRLTVV.

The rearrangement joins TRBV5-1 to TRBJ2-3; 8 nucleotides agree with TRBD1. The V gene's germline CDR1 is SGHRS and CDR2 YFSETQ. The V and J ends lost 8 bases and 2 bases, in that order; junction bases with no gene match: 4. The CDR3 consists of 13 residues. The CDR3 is CASGQGYTDTQYF. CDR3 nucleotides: TGCGCCAGTGGACAGGGTTACACAGATACGCAGTATTTT. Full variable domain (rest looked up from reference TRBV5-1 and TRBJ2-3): KAGVTQTPRYLIKTRGQQVTLSCSPISGHRSVSWYQQTPGQGLQFLFEYFSETQRNKGNFPGRFSGRQFSNSRSEMNVSTLELGDSALYLCASGQGYTDTQYFGPGTRLTVL.

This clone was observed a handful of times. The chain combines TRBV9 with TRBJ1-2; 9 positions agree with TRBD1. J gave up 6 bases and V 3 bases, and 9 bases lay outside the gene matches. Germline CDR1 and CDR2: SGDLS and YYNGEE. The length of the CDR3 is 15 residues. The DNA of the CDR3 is TGTGCCAGCAGCGATTACAGGGGGCGCACGGATGGCTACACCTTC. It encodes CASSDYRGRTDGYTF.

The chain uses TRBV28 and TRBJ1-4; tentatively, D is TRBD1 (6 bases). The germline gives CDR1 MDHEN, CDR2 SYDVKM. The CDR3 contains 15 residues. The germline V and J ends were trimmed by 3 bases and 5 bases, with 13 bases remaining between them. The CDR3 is CASSLWTARNEKLFF. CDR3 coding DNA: TGTGCCAGCAGTTTGTGGACAGCCCGCAATGAAAAACTGTTTTTT. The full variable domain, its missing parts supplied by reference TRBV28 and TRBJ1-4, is DVKVTQSSRYLVKRTGEKVFLECVQDMDHENMFWYRQDPGLGLRLIYFSYDVKMKEKGDIPEGYSVSREKKERFSLILESASTNQTSMYLCASSLWTARNEKLFFGSGTQLSVL.

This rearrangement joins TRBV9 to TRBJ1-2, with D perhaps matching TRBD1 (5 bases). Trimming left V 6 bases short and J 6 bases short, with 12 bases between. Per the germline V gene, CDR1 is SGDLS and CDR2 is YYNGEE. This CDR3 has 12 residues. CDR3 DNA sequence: TGTGCCAGCACCAGGACGGGGGATGGCTACACCTTC. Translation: CASTRTGDGYTF.

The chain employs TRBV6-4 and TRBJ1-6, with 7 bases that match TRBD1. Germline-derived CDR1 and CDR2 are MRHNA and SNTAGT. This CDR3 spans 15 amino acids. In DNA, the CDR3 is TGTTCCCGGGAGGGGGCGGGTAGGTTAAGTTCACCCCTCCACTTT. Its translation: CSREGAGRLSSPLHF.

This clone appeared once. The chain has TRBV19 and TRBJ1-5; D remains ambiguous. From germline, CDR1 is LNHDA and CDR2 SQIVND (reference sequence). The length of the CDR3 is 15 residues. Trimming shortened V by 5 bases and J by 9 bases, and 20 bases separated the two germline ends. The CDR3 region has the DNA TGTGCCAGTAGTGTTTCGGACCTTCTAGCTTGGCCCCAGCATTTT. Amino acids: CASSVSDLLAWPQHF.

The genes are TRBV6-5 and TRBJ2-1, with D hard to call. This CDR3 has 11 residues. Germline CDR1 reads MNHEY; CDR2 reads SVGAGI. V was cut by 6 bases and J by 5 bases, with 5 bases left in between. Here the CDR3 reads CASRFNNEQFF. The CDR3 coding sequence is TGTGCCAGCAGATTTAACAATGAGCAGTTCTTC.

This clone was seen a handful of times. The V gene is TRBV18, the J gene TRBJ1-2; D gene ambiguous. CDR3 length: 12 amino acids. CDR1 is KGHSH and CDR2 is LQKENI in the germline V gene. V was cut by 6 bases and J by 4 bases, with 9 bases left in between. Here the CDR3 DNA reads TGTGCCAGCTCCCTCCCAGGCTATGGCTACACCTTC. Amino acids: CASSLPGYGYTF.

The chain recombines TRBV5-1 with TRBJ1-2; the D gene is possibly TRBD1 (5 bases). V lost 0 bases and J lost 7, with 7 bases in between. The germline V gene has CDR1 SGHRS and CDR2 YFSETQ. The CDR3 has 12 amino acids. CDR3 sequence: CASSLVGGGYTF. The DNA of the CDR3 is TGCGCCAGCAGCTTGGTCGGGGGTGGCTACACCTTC. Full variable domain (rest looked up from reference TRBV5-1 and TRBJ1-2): KAGVTQTPRYLIKTRGQQVTLSCSPISGHRSVSWYQQTPGQGLQFLFEYFSETQRNKGNFPGRFSGRQFSNSRSEMNVSTLELGDSALYLCASSLVGGGYTFGSGTRLTVV.

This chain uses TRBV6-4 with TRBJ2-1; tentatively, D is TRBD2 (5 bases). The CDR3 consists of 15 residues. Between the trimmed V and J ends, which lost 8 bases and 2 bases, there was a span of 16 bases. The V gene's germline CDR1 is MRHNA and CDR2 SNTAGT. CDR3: CASSQDFVAYNEQFF. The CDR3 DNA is TGTGCCAGCTCCCAGGACTTCGTTGCCTACAATGAGCAGTTCTTC.

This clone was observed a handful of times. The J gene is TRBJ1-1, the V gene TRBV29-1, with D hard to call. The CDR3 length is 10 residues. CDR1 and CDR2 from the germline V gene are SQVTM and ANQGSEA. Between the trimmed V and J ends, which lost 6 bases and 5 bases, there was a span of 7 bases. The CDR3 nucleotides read TGCAGCGTCGCCCTAACTGAAGCTTTCTTT. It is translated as CSVALTEAFF.

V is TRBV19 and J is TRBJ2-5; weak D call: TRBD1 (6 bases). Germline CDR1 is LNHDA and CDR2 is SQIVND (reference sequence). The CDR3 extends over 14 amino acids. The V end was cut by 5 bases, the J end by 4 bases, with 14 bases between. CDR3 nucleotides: TGTGCCAGTAGTCCCAGAACAGGGAGAGAGACCCAGTACTTC. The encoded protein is CASSPRTGRETQYF.

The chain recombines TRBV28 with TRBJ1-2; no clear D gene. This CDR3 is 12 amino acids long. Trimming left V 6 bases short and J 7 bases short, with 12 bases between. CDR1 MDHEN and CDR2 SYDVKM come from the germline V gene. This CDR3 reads CASREDGLGYTF. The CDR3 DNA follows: TGTGCCAGCAGGGAGGACGGGCTTGGCTACACCTTC.

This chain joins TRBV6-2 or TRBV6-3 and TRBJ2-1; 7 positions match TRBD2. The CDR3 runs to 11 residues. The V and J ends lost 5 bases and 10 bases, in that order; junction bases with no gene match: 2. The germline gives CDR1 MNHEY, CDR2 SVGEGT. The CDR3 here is CASSLGGEQFF. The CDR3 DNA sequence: TGTGCCAGCAGTCTGGGAGGGGAGCAGTTCTTC.

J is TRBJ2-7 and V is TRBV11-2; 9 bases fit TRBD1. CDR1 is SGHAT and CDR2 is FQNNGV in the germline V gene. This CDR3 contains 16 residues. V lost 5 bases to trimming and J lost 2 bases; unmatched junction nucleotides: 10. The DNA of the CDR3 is TGTGCCAGCAGCATGACACCGGGACAGGGCACCTACGAGCAGTACTTC. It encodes CASSMTPGQGTYEQYF.

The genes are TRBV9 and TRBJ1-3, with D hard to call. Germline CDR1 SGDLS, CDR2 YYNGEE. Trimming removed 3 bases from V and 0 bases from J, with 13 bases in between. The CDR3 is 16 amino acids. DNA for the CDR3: TGTGCCAGCAGCGAATTTGACGGGATCTCTGGAAACACCATATATTTT. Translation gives CASSEFDGISGNTIYF.

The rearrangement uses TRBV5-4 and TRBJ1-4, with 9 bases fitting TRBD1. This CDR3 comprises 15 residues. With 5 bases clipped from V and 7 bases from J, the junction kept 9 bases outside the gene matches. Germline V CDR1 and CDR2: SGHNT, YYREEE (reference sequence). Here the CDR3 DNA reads TGTGCCAGCAGGGGGGTTACAGGGGGCGTTGAAAAACTGTTTTTT. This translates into CASRGVTGGVEKLFF.

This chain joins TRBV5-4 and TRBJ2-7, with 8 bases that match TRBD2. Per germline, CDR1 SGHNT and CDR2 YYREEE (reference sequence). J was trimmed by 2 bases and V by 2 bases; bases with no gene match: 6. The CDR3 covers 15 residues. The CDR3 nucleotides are TGTGCCAGCAGCTTACGGACTAGCCTAGCCTACGAGCAGTACTTC. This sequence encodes CASSLRTSLAYEQYF. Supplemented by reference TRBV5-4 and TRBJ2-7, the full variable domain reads ETGVTQSPTHLIKTRGQQVTLRCSSQSGHNTVSWYQQALGQGPQFIFQYYREEENGRGNFPPRFSGLQFPNYSSELNVNALELDDSALYLCASSLRTSLAYEQYFGPGTRLTVT.